Listed here is a single T cell receptor beta chain. Antigen unknown. The entry originates in a study of T cell responses to AZD1222 COVID-19 vaccine. The ends were cut back, 2 bases at V and 8 bases at J, with 9 bases in the middle. CDR3 length equals 11 residues. Germline assignment: CDR1 DFQATT and CDR2 SNEGSKA (reference sequence). Whole-study results and caveats: Researchers took repertoire samples only after the peak T cell response had come. The number of AZD1222 recipients seropositive at baseline was only five or six.

Only in-frame clones appear in the TCRdb table, and some are missing; sequencing was by immunoSEQ multiplex PCR. The sample carries more than 85,000 clones, around 90% recorded once. The clonotype was recovered from an adult in good health. Sequencing used peripheral blood, obtained on day 0 of AZD1222 vaccination. This chain links TRBV20-1 with TRBJ1-2; no firm D call. The DNA for the CDR3 is TGCAGTGCTAGAAGGGCTCCCGGCTACACCTTC. This sequence encodes CSARRAPGYTF.